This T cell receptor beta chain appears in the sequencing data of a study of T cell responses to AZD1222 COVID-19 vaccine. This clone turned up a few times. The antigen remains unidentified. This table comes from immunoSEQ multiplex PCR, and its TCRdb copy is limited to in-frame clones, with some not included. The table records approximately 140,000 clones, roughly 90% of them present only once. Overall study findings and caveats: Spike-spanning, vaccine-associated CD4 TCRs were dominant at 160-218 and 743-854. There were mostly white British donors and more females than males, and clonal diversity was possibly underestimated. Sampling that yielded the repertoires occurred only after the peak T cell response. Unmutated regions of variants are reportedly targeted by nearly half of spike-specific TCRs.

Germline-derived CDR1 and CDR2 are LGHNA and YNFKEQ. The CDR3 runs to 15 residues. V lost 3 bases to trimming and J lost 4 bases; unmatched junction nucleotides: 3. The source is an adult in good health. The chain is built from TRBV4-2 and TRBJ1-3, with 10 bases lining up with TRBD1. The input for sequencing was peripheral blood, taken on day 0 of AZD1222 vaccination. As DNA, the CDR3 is TGTGCCAGCAGCCACGGGACAGGGGAGGGAAACACCATATATTTT. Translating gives CASSHGTGEGNTIYF.